The 16 T cell receptor beta chains in this list originate from one sample, sequenced in a study of cytomegalovirus exposure and HLA in healthy donors. PCR amplification relied on 60 Vbeta primers (plus 13 Jbeta primers). Produced via immunoSEQ multiplex PCR; TCRdb's table is partial and in-frame only. The data hold under 200,000 clones, with 65% to 90% observed a single time. The sample taken for sequencing was PBMCs. These receptor sequences come from a woman in her fifties or sixties in good health and CMV-seronegative.

This clone showed up just once. The CDR3 DNA reads as TGCGCCAGCAGCACCGGAGACTATGGCTACACCTTC. Encoded protein: CASSTGDYGYTF. The chain couples TRBV5-1 to TRBJ1-2; D is unclear. From germline, CDR1 is SGHRS and CDR2 YFSETQ. This CDR3 spans 12 amino acids. V was pared by 4 bases and J by 3 bases, with 7 bases between.

The V and J genes are TRBV27 and TRBJ2-7; weak D call: TRBD1 (7 bases). This CDR3 region has 14 residues. Germline V gene lookup returns CDR1 MNHEY and CDR2 SMNVEV (reference sequence). V gave up 6 bases and J gave up 6 bases, with 18 bases separating them. CDR3 in amino acids: CASRQQGRSGEQYF. The CDR3 DNA sequence: TGTGCCAGCAGGCAACAGGGGAGGTCGGGCGAGCAGTACTTC.

This clone was seen only a few times. The chain carries TRBV7-9 and TRBJ1-1; 9 bases match TRBD1. The germline V gene encodes CDR1 SEHNR and CDR2 FQNEAQ (reference sequence). V lost 5 bases and J lost 3; bases outside the gene matches: 4. This CDR3 has 14 amino acids. This chain's CDR3 is CASSPWTGDTEAFF. The CDR3 nucleotides are TGTGCCAGCAGCCCCTGGACAGGGGACACTGAAGCTTTCTTT.

The chain uses TRBV7-9 and TRBJ2-5, with 9 positions matching TRBD2. The V and J ends lost 5 bases and 4 bases, in that order; junction bases with no gene match: 8. CDR3 length: 15 residues. Per the germline V gene, CDR1 is SEHNR and CDR2 is FQNEAQ (reference sequence). CDR3 loop: CASSRELAGSETQYF. The CDR3 bases are TGTGCCAGCAGCCGGGAGCTAGCGGGATCAGAGACCCAGTACTTC. Looking up the rest from reference TRBV7-9 and TRBJ2-5 gives the full variable domain: DTGVSQNPRHKITKRGQNVTFRCDPISEHNRLYWYRQTLGQGPEFLTYFQNEAQLEKSRLLSDRFSAERPKGSFSTLEIQRTEQGDSAMYLCASSRELAGSETQYFGPGTRLLVL.

This chain links TRBV9 with TRBJ2-7, with 7 bases identical to TRBD2. With 0 bases clipped from V and 6 bases from J, the junction kept 6 bases outside the gene matches. Germline V gene data show CDR1 as SGDLS and CDR2 as YYNGEE. CDR3 length: 14 residues. CDR3 nucleotides: TGTGCCAGCAGCGTAGCGGGGAGGGAGGGCGAGCAGTACTTC. It specifies CASSVAGREGEQYF.

V is TRBV19 and J is TRBJ1-2; no firm D call. Germline-derived CDR1 and CDR2 are LNHDA and SQIVND (reference sequence). V was clipped by 5 bases and J by 8 bases, with 12 bases between them. This CDR3 is built from 12 residues. CDR3 region: CASSHSTRGYTF. CDR3 nucleotides: TGTGCCAGTAGTCACAGTACTCGCGGCTACACCTTC.

V usage is TRBV2 and J usage is TRBJ1-2; D is perhaps TRBD1 (5 bases). The CDR3 is 14 amino acids. CDR1 SNHLY and CDR2 FYNNEI come from the germline V gene. Trimming took off 5 bases at V and 5 bases at J, with 15 bases between the two ends. CDR3 protein: CASSNTAKGYGYTF. DNA for the CDR3: TGTGCCAGCAGTAACACGGCGAAGGGGTATGGCTACACCTTC.

This chain connects TRBV27 to TRBJ1-3; D gene unclear. The CDR3 loop spans 13 amino acids. In germline, CDR1 is MNHEY, CDR2 SMNVEV (reference sequence). Trimming pared 8 bases from V and 0 bases from J, leaving 8 bases between. The CDR3 coding sequence is TGTGCCAGCCGGGGTTACTCTGGAAACACCATATATTTT. It specifies CASRGYSGNTIYF.

The chain links TRBV5-1 to TRBJ2-1; the match to TRBD1 covers 7 bases. After removal of 0 bases from V and 0 bases from J, the junction contained 3 bases not matched to a gene. The CDR3 is 16 residues long. From germline, CDR1 is SGHRS and CDR2 YFSETQ. CDR3: CASSLGDRFSYNEQFF. DNA of the CDR3: TGCGCCAGCAGCTTGGGGGACAGATTCTCCTACAATGAGCAGTTCTTC.

The chain joins TRBV20-1 to TRBJ2-1; D gene uncertain. V lost 3 bases and J lost 7, with 7 bases in between. Per the germline V gene, CDR1 is DFQATT and CDR2 is SNEGSKA (reference sequence). This CDR3 is 11 amino acids long. CDR3 amino acids: CSASSLNEQFF. Here the CDR3 DNA reads TGCAGTGCTAGTTCCCTGAATGAGCAGTTCTTC.

V usage is TRBV5-4 and J usage is TRBJ1-6; 8 nucleotides line up with TRBD1. The ends lost 4 bases at V and 7 bases at J; junction bases unmatched: 13. This CDR3 is built from 17 residues. CDR1 is SGHNT and CDR2 is YYREEE in the germline V gene (reference sequence). The CDR3: CASSQEAGGARNSPLHF. The CDR3 bases are TGTGCCAGCAGCCAAGAGGCAGGGGGCGCGAGGAATTCACCCCTCCACTTT.

The chain recombines TRBV27 with TRBJ2-5; TRBD2 aligns across 8 bases. CDR1 and CDR2 (germline): MNHEY, SMNVEV (reference sequence). V trimming: 3 bases; J trimming: 4 bases; junction bases outside the gene matches: 7. CDR3 length equals 15 residues. In DNA form, the CDR3 reads TGTGCCAGCAGTTTGACAGCGGGAGTCCGAGAGACCCAGTACTTC. Encoded protein: CASSLTAGVRETQYF.

The chain uses TRBV6-6 and TRBJ2-3, with TRBD1 matching 10 bases. This CDR3 comprises 16 residues. Germline CDR1 reads MNHNY; CDR2 reads SVGAGI (reference sequence). V shed 2 bases and J 7 bases; nucleotides not matched to a gene: 9. The CDR3 is CASSYQGQGNGNTQYF. The CDR3 nucleotides are TGTGCCAGCAGTTACCAGGGACAGGGGAATGGAAATACGCAGTATTTT.

This chain joins TRBV18 and TRBJ2-2; 7 positions match TRBD1. Germline CDR1 is KGHSH and CDR2 is LQKENI. The V gene end was trimmed by 0 bases and the J gene end by 3 bases; junction bases not matched to a gene: 4. This CDR3 spans 16 amino acids. The CDR3 nucleotides are TGTGCCAGCTCACCACCGGGACAGCGGTACACCGGGGAGCTGTTTTTT. Its translation is CASSPPGQRYTGELFF.

V gene TRBV6-1 combines with J gene TRBJ2-1; TRBD2 matches at 12 bases. The CDR3 has 15 residues. The germline gives CDR1 MNHNS, CDR2 SASEGT. Trimming removed 9 bases from V and 8 bases from J; junction bases left unmatched: 11. The CDR3 DNA reads TGTGCCAGTTCCGAAGTGGGACTAGCGGGCGATGAGCAGTTCTTC. Its translation: CASSEVGLAGDEQFF.

This chain connects TRBV4-3 to TRBJ2-7, with 7 bases matching TRBD1. V was pared by 3 bases and J by 3 bases, with 8 bases of the junction left unmatched. Germline values: CDR1 LGHNA, CDR2 YSLEER. The CDR3 has 15 amino acids. The DNA for the CDR3 is TGCGCCAGCAGCCACTCCCGGACAGGATACTACGAGCAGTACTTC. The encoded protein is CASSHSRTGYYEQYF.